The 9 T cell receptor beta chains reported below all come from one sample, sequenced in a study of beta chain features in type 1 diabetes. Findings and caveats of the study: Patients with Type 1 diabetes showed moderately but significantly shorter TCRB CDR3s in all four CD4+ subsets.

Antigens for these TCRs are unknown. Sequencing targeted expressed TCRB transcripts, as all isolated RNA had been reverse transcribed. Assay: immunoSEQ multiplex PCR; the TCRdb copy retains only in-frame clones and omits some. The sample lists around 70,000 clones, about 50% occurring once. The source material was central memory CD4+ T cells from blood. These receptors all stem from a young man with type 1 diabetes.

The V and J genes are TRBV4-2 and TRBJ1-3; TRBD1 is a possible D gene (6 bases). The CDR3 length is 15 residues. V lost 1 base and J 8 bases, leaving 15 bases between the germline ends. Germline V gives CDR1 LGHNA, CDR2 YNFKEQ. CDR3 in DNA: TGTGCCAGCAGCCAAGCTCTACAGGGTAGGGACACCATATATTTT. Translated: CASSQALQGRDTIYF.

The CDR3 DNA reads as TGTGCCAGCAGCCCCCTGGGGACAGTCCAAGAGACCCAGTACTTC. Encoded protein: CASSPLGTVQETQYF. The chain combines TRBV9 with TRBJ2-5; 7 bases are shared with TRBD1. The CDR3 is 15 amino acids. J gave up 1 base and V 4 bases, and 7 bases lay outside the gene matches. Per the germline V gene, CDR1 is SGDLS and CDR2 is YYNGEE.

This clone was picked up a small number of times. This sequence joins TRBV2 and TRBJ2-1, with D possibly matching TRBD2 (5 bases). The length of the CDR3 is 12 residues. The V and J ends lost 10 bases and 7 bases respectively, with 14 bases between them. Germline lookup yields CDR1 SNHLY and CDR2 FYNNEI. CDR3 in amino acids: CATTSLVNEQFF. The CDR3 bases are TGTGCCACCACTTCACTAGTGAATGAGCAGTTCTTC.

This clone was seen only a few times. The V gene is TRBV5-1, the J gene TRBJ1-1; D might be TRBD1 (5 bases). This CDR3 has 14 residues. The V and J ends lost 1 base and 3 bases respectively, with 10 bases between them. Germline V gene sequence: CDR1 SGHRS, CDR2 YFSETQ. This CDR3 is CASSLSGDHTEAFF. The CDR3 coding sequence is TGCGCCAGCAGCTTGTCGGGGGACCACACTGAAGCTTTCTTT.

The chain couples TRBV5-1 to TRBJ1-5; TRBD1 matches at 8 bases. V lost 4 bases to trimming and J lost 6 bases; unmatched junction nucleotides: 18. The germline V gene has CDR1 SGHRS and CDR2 YFSETQ. The CDR3 sequence is 18 residues long. In DNA form, the CDR3 reads TGCGCCAGCAGCCCGACCCCCGCCGACAGGGGTAACGGTCAGCCCCAGCATTTT. Protein: CASSPTPADRGNGQPQHF.

V and J are TRBV20-1 and TRBJ1-2; TRBD1 agrees at 8 bases. The CDR3 consists of 11 residues. Trimming cost V 6 bases and J 4 bases; bases outside gene matches: 1. CDR1 and CDR2 from the germline V gene are DFQATT and SNEGSKA (reference sequence). The CDR3 spells CSARGPYGYTF. In DNA form, the CDR3 reads TGCAGTGCCAGGGGGCCCTATGGCTACACCTTC.

The chain uses TRBV7-9 and TRBJ1-1; perhaps TRBD1 as D (6 bases). The germline V and J ends were trimmed by 5 bases and 6 bases, with 16 bases remaining between them. Per the germline V gene, CDR1 is SEHNR and CDR2 is FQNEAQ (reference sequence). The CDR3 sequence is 14 residues long. The CDR3 protein is CASSRGGRGPEAFF. CDR3 nucleotide sequence: TGTGCCAGCAGCCGGGGGGGCAGGGGACCTGAAGCTTTCTTT.

CDR3 residues: CASSLGGGAHNEQFF. CDR3 nucleotide sequence: TGTGCCAGCAGCTTAGGCGGGGGGGCCCACAATGAGCAGTTCTTC. The V call is TRBV11-3, the J call TRBJ2-1; 9 bases are a match to TRBD2. Germline lookup yields CDR1 SGHNT and CDR2 YENEEA. V shed 1 base, J shed 5 bases, and the junction held 3 bases outside the gene matches. The CDR3 spans 15 residues.

This clone was seen only a few times. The rearrangement links TRBV7-9 to TRBJ2-1; 8 nucleotides line up with TRBD1. The CDR3 covers 15 residues. The V and J ends lost 5 bases and 8 bases, in that order; junction bases with no gene match: 11. CDR1 and CDR2 from the germline V gene are SEHNR and FQNEAQ (reference sequence). CDR3 amino acids: CASSPRTGWVDEQFF. The CDR3 DNA reads TGTGCCAGCAGCCCTCGGACAGGGTGGGTCGATGAGCAGTTCTTC.